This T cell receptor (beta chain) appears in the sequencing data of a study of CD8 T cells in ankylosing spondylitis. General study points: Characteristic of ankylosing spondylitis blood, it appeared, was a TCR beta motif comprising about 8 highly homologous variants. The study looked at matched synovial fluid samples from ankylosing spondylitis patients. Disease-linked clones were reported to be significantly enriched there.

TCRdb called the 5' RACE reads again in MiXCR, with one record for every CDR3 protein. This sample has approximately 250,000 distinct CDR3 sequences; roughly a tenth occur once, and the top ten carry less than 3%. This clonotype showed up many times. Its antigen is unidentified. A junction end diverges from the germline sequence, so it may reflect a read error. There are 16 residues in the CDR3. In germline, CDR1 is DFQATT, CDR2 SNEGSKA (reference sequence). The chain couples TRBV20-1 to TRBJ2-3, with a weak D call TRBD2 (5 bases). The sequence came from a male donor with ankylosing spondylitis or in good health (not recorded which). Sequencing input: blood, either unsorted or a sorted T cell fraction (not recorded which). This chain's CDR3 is CSAELPRTDFYDTHYF. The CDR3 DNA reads TGCAGTGCTGAACTACCCCGGACTGATTTCTATGATACGCATTATTTT.